The sequence of this T cell receptor (beta chain) was determined in a study of T cells in Graves' hyperthyroidism and ophthalmopathy (dated by TCRdb to the late 2010s). Notes on the research overall: Peripheral blood was collected at initial diagnosis, before any treatment. To identify distinguishing TCR V-J signatures, a discovery cohort of around 100 patients was used, comprising 40 to 45 with Graves' ophthalmopathy and approximately 58 with stable Graves' hyperthyroidism. In roughly six Graves' hyperthyroidism patients, the study also compared T-cell repertoires from thyroid tissue with T-cell repertoires from blood. Prospective prediction of ophthalmopathy was tested in an independent validation cohort of some 19 hyperthyroidism patients and around 16 patients who later progressed to ophthalmopathy. After sampling, hyperthyroidism patients received methimazole starting at 30 mg daily, and ophthalmopathy patients received high-dose intravenous methylprednisolone. The 85 to 100 discovery patients were divided at random into training and test sets in a 7:3 ratio. TCR Vbeta CDR3 sequencing of around 130 peripheral blood samples (approximately 44 ophthalmopathy, 75 or so hyperthyroidism and approximately 17 progressor patients) is reported in the paper. Study-wide conclusions, independent of this receptor: Sample size was not statistically predetermined, and blinding of investigators to group allocation was not performed. Blood samples also contained most of the expanded thyroid clonotypes (frequency above 0.001), which suggests that blood repertoires may reflect thyroid immune responses. A 13 V-J signature model separated ophthalmopathy from stable hyperthyroidism, with roughly 88% sensitivity and 81% to 82% specificity in cross-validation and 80%/75% in testing. In validation, progression to ophthalmopathy was predicted by the model with nearly 71% sensitivity and roughly 76% specificity, a median of approximately 6.5 months before onset.

Taken from the germline V gene (reference sequence), the CDR1 and CDR2 loops are LGHDT and YNNKEL. CDR3 length: 16 amino acids, cysteine to phenylalanine. The only DNA kept is the CDR3, 48 bases in frame from the first base. V lost 0 bases and J lost 7 bases, and the count of bases not matched to a germline gene is 8. A word on this clonotype: The clone's antigen remains unknown. Per-base qualities were not stored, and no clone one base away is much larger.

The TCR beta CDR3 regions were amplified from RNA transcripts. For the first round of RT-PCR on the TCR CDR3, the HTBI primer set was used together with the Qiagen OneStep RT-PCR kit. Libraries were constructed in a second round of multiplex PCR, after which size selection and purification were performed. Paired-end sequencing of the libraries was performed with 100 bp reads on an Illumina HiSeq2000. On the authors' methods: SOAPnuke was used to process the raw data, removing reads that contained adapters or uncalled bases, had a mean Phred below 15, or lacked an exact match to the constant primer or identifier. COPE v1.2.5 was used to merge high-quality paired reads, and clonotypes were defined as unique nucleotide sequences. MiTCR v1.1 was used to align the clonotypes against IMGT TRBV, TRBD and TRBJ reference segments. Analysis was restricted to V-J combinations with a frequency above 0.0001, which covered about 99% of repertoires. The TCS score was defined as F50 (clonal expansion) divided by E x V (chaos), with BLOSUM62-based TCRdist calculated between CDR3 peptides within each V-J. Welch's t-statistics and random forest reduced 450 to 600 V-J features to some 14, which were used in a naive Bayes classifier (R e1071). TCRdb applied fastp at Q25 and MiXCR to the public reads, then kept only in-frame beta chains. All rows with the same CDR3 protein become a single entry with the most common DNA and genes. The V and J calls follow TCRdb's processing rather than the paper's. This sample comprises about 420,000 distinct CDR3 sequences, less than 20% of them detected only once. The top ten clonotypes cover 14% of the sample.

A patient counted as having stable Graves' hyperthyroidism if no progression to ophthalmopathy occurred over 18 months of follow-up. Hyperthyroidism patients were newly diagnosed, had a disease duration of under 2 months, and were aged 18 to 65 years. Any patient with an uncontrolled infection, another autoimmune disease, pregnancy or lactation was excluded. Diagnoses relied on clinical symptoms, serum thyroxine and TRAb, thyroid ultrasound and orbital computed tomography. PBMCs were isolated from about 9 ml of fresh peripheral blood by Ficoll-Paque density gradient centrifugation. Total RNA was extracted using Trizol reagent, and RNA quality was assessed on an Agilent 2100 Bioanalyzer.

This receptor was taken from a woman aged 18-30 years with Graves' hyperthyroidism. Sample: blood. The V and J segments used are TRBV3-1 and TRBJ2-1, with 8 bases matching TRBD1. The CDR3 protein sequence reads: CASSQDIAGGNNEQFF. The nucleotide sequence reads as follows: TGTGCCAGCAGCCAAGATATAGCAGGGGGCAATAATGAGCAGTTCTTC.